Below are 23 T cell receptor beta chains sequenced from a single sample in a study of T-cell memory formation after mild COVID-19. TCRdb independently ran MiXCR on the 5' RACE reads; one entry per CDR3 protein. The data show about 470,000 distinct CDR3 sequences, around 27% seen once. Input material: PBMCs or a T cell subset sorted from them (not recorded which). These TCRs come from an adult woman who had mild COVID-19 (a few samples of this study predate the infection). Cell type and time point are not known.

This clonotype was observed a few times. The rearrangement links TRBV30 to TRBJ2-2; D is undetermined. The CDR3 runs 15 residues. V was clipped by 2 bases and J by 5 bases, with 15 bases between them. Looked up from germline, CDR1 is GTSNPN and CDR2 is SVGIG (reference sequence). Here the CDR3 reads CAWSSRWTGTGELFF. For the CDR3, the DNA is TGTGCCTGGAGTTCTCGCTGGACGGGTACCGGGGAGCTGTTTTTT.

This chain joins TRBV14 and TRBJ2-3; D might be TRBD1 or TRBD2, each matching 5 bases. The CDR3 sequence is 11 residues long. Per the germline V gene, CDR1 is SGHDN and CDR2 is FVKESK. The V and J ends lost 8 bases and 7 bases respectively, with 10 bases between them. The CDR3 loop reads CASGDGYTQYF. The CDR3 nucleotides are TGTGCCAGCGGGGACGGGTATACGCAGTATTTT.

The rearrangement links TRBV20-1 to TRBJ2-3; TRBD2 matches at 11 bases. CDR1 and CDR2 from the germline V gene are DFQATT and SNEGSKA (reference sequence). V dropped 3 bases and J dropped 5; count of bases not matched to a gene: 22. CDR3 length: 20 residues. CDR3 sequence (DNA): TGCAGTGCTAGCGGTTTAAGGCTAGCGGGAGGCCCGGTTCGGGTAGATACGCAGTATTTT. Its translation is CSASGLRLAGGPVRVDTQYF.

The chain recombines TRBV6-2 or TRBV6-3 with TRBJ2-7; D may be TRBD1 (6 bases). Trimming shortened V by 8 bases and J by 7 bases, and 21 bases separated the two germline ends. The CDR3 extends over 14 amino acids. Germline V lookup: CDR1 MNHEY, CDR2 SVGEGT. CDR3 residues: CASRSNRVPGEQYF. Here the CDR3 DNA reads TGTGCCAGCCGCTCAAACAGGGTCCCGGGAGAGCAGTACTTC.

The gene calls are TRBV12-3 or TRBV12-4 and TRBJ1-4; D gene uncertain. CDR3 length: 13 residues. V lost 6 bases to trimming and J lost 8 bases, with 13 bases between them. The DNA for the CDR3 is TGTGCCAGCAGAAAAGACCAGGAGGAAAAACTGTTTTTT. Protein product: CASRKDQEEKLFF.

This clonotype was detected a few times. The chain couples TRBV3-1 to TRBJ2-5, with no clear D. Trimming took 2 bases from V and 5 from J, leaving 18 bases between them. This CDR3 spans 16 amino acids. CDR1 and CDR2 from the germline V gene are LGHDT and YNNKEL (reference sequence). The CDR3 region has the DNA TGTGCCAGCAGCCAACTAATACAGTACCCCCAGGAGACCCAGTACTTC. This codes for CASSQLIQYPQETQYF.

The gene calls are TRBV7-2 and TRBJ2-1, with D perhaps TRBD1 or TRBD2 (5 bases each). V was pared by 5 bases and J by 0 bases, with 14 bases between. Germline-derived CDR1 and CDR2 are SGHTA and FQGNSA. The CDR3 totals 16 residues. For the CDR3, the DNA is TGTGCCAGCAGCCCGGTGTGGGGGAACTCCTACAATGAGCAGTTCTTC. This translates into CASSPVWGNSYNEQFF.

This clonotype was counted a single time. The rearrangement uses TRBV7-2 and TRBJ1-1, with D perhaps TRBD1 (5 bases). The length of the CDR3 is 16 residues. Per germline, CDR1 SGHTA and CDR2 FQGNSA. Trimming took off 2 bases at V and 5 bases at J, with 18 bases between the two ends. CDR3 amino acids: CASSLRRQIERTEAFF. In DNA, the CDR3 is TGTGCCAGCAGCTTACGGAGACAGATAGAACGTACTGAAGCTTTCTTT.

This clonotype was counted a few times. V is TRBV6-1 and J is TRBJ2-1, with 12 nucleotides matching TRBD1. This CDR3 is built from 16 residues. From germline, CDR1 is MNHNS and CDR2 SASEGT. V was pared by 6 bases and J by 9 bases, with 12 bases of the junction left unmatched. CDR3 in amino acids: CASRETTGTGGFEQFF. In DNA form, the CDR3 reads TGTGCCAGCAGGGAGACAACCGGGACAGGGGGCTTTGAGCAGTTCTTC.

V is TRBV3-1 and J is TRBJ2-2, with a possible D match to TRBD1 (5 bases). Germline V lookup: CDR1 LGHDT, CDR2 YNNKEL (reference sequence). The CDR3 covers 15 residues. V lost 1 base and J 4 bases, leaving 10 bases between the germline ends. The CDR3 reads CASSQVQGSTGELFF. The CDR3 nucleotides read TGTGCCAGCAGCCAAGTTCAGGGAAGCACCGGGGAGCTGTTTTTT.

A few counts support this clonotype. This rearrangement joins TRBV5-1 to TRBJ2-7; TRBD2 agrees at 13 bases. This CDR3 has 14 residues. Losses at the gene ends were 5 bases for V and 5 bases for J; bases not matched to a gene: 4. Looked up from germline, CDR1 is SGHRS and CDR2 is YFSETQ. CDR3 nucleotides: TGCGCCAGCAGGTGGACTAGCGGGAGCAACGAGCAGTACTTC. The encoded protein is CASRWTSGSNEQYF.

The rearrangement joins TRBV7-9 to TRBJ1-2; TRBD1 might be the D (6 bases). Per germline, CDR1 SEHNR and CDR2 FQNEAQ (reference sequence). The CDR3 is 12 amino acids. The V end was cut by 3 bases, the J end by 6 bases, with 8 bases between. In nucleotides, the CDR3 is TGTGCCAGCAGCTTTTCAGGGGATGGCTACACCTTC. Its protein product is CASSFSGDGYTF. The variable domain in full, completed from reference TRBV7-9 and TRBJ1-2, reads DTGVSQNPRHKITKRGQNVTFRCDPISEHNRLYWYRQTLGQGPEFLTYFQNEAQLEKSRLLSDRFSAERPKGSFSTLEIQRTEQGDSAMYLCASSFSGDGYTFGSGTRLTVV.

This chain connects TRBV2 to TRBJ2-2, with a tentative D call TRBD2 (5 bases). Trimming took off 4 bases at V and 0 bases at J, with 9 bases between the two ends. The CDR3 sequence is 15 residues long. Per the germline V gene, CDR1 is SNHLY and CDR2 is FYNNEI. The CDR3 loop is CASSVEGANTGELFF. Here the CDR3 DNA reads TGTGCCAGCAGTGTTGAGGGTGCGAACACCGGGGAGCTGTTTTTT.

This sequence joins TRBV5-1 and TRBJ1-1; possible D gene TRBD1, 5 bases. Germline V gene sequence: CDR1 SGHRS, CDR2 YFSETQ. The ends were cut back, 0 bases at V and 1 base at J, with 10 bases in the middle. The CDR3 contains 15 residues. The CDR3, as DNA: TGCGCCAGCAGCTTGGCCCGGGGCTCGAACACTGAAGCTTTCTTT. It encodes CASSLARGSNTEAFF.

The gene calls are TRBV24-1 and TRBJ2-1, with D possibly matching TRBD2 (5 bases). The CDR3 sequence is 13 residues long. The germline V gene has CDR1 KGHDR and CDR2 SFDVKD. V lost 10 bases, J lost 0 bases, and 9 bases lay in between. DNA of the CDR3: TGTGCCACGAGCGGTACCTCCTACAATGAGCAGTTCTTC. This sequence encodes CATSGTSYNEQFF.

The table lists this clonotype with a few counts. The V call is TRBV19, the J call TRBJ2-7; no firm D call. This CDR3 is 13 amino acids long. V lost 4 bases, J lost 3 bases, and 10 bases lay in between. Germline CDR1 and CDR2: LNHDA and SQIVND (reference sequence). CDR3: CASSRSILYEQYF. The CDR3 DNA reads as TGTGCCAGTAGTAGGAGCATCCTCTACGAGCAGTACTTC.

The chain couples TRBV7-2 to TRBJ2-5; D ambiguous. V gave up 4 bases and J gave up 4 bases, with 13 bases separating them. Germline lookup yields CDR1 SGHTA and CDR2 FQGNSA. The CDR3 has 14 residues. The CDR3 region has the DNA TGTGCCAGCAGCTCAAAGGCCCTTGGAGAGACCCAGTACTTC. Translated: CASSSKALGETQYF.

The CDR3 spells CASSQSWNPTYEQYF. For the CDR3, the DNA is TGCGCCAGCAGCCAAAGCTGGAACCCGACCTACGAGCAGTACTTC. V and J are TRBV4-1 and TRBJ2-7; D is undetermined. Germline loops: CDR1 MGHRA, CDR2 YSYEKL. V lost 2 bases and J lost 2, with 13 bases in between. This CDR3 has 15 residues.

In this sample, this clonotype turned up once. The chain carries TRBV20-1 and TRBJ2-5; 11 nucleotides align to TRBD2. From germline, CDR1 is DFQATT and CDR2 SNEGSKA (reference sequence). The CDR3 is 17 amino acids. V shed 5 bases and J 0 bases; nucleotides not matched to a gene: 11. Written as DNA, the CDR3 is TGCAGTGCTGCCAGACTAGCGGGAAAGAGGGACCAAGAGACCCAGTACTTC. It yields the protein CSAARLAGKRDQETQYF.

This chain uses TRBV4-1 with TRBJ2-3; TRBD2 matches at 8 bases. This CDR3 spans 13 amino acids. The V gene end was trimmed by 4 bases and the J gene end by 5 bases; junction bases not matched to a gene: 2. CDR1 is MGHRA, CDR2 YSYEKL, per germline. The CDR3 reads CASSRTSQDTQYF. The CDR3 nucleotides read TGCGCCAGCAGCCGGACTAGCCAAGATACGCAGTATTTT.

This rearrangement joins TRBV5-1 to TRBJ2-3; perhaps TRBD2 as D (6 bases). Germline V gene lookup returns CDR1 SGHRS and CDR2 YFSETQ. V lost 1 base to trimming and J lost 0 bases, with 12 bases between them. The CDR3 extends over 16 amino acids. CDR3 DNA sequence: TGCGCCAGCAGCTTGCTGGGGGGAACTAGCACAGATACGCAGTATTTT. Its protein product is CASSLLGGTSTDTQYF.

The V gene is TRBV28, the J gene TRBJ2-7; 11 nucleotides line up with TRBD2. The V segment lost 5 bases and the J segment 7 bases; nucleotides outside the gene matches: 10. This CDR3 has 15 amino acids. The V gene's germline CDR1 is MDHEN and CDR2 SYDVKM. This CDR3 is CASSLIAGGPGEQYF. The CDR3 DNA reads TGTGCCAGCAGTCTGATAGCGGGAGGGCCTGGGGAGCAGTACTTC.

J is TRBJ2-1 and V is TRBV29-1; 10 bases are a match to TRBD1. This CDR3 has 14 amino acids. In germline, CDR1 is SQVTM, CDR2 ANQGSEA. V shed 4 bases and J 7 bases; nucleotides not matched to a gene: 7. In nucleotides, the CDR3 is TGCAGCGTTGTCGAGACAGGGGGCAGGAATGAGCAGTTCTTC. Amino acids: CSVVETGGRNEQFF.